The clone carrying this T cell receptor beta chain was detected a few times. Its antigen remains unknown. Generated by immunoSEQ multiplex PCR, the TCRdb table keeps only in-frame clones and is missing some. Here the sample spans 35,000 to 40,000 clones, about 78% being singletons. Germline V gene lookup returns CDR1 MDHEN and CDR2 SYDVKM. CDR3 size: 12 residues. V shed 8 bases and J shed 0 bases, with 8 bases lying between them. The sample comes from a study of vaccination effects on CD4 cells after COVID-19. ViraFEST used viral peptide pools to expand antigen-specific CD4+ T cells before sequencing. On approximately day 9 of culture, CD4+ T cells were separated out. Their SARS-CoV-2 infection, verified by PCR, occurred between March and December 2020. The culture medium for about 2 million PBMC per well included 10 IU/ml IL-2 and about 10 ug/ml peptides.

The chain recombines TRBV28 with TRBJ2-7; possibly TRBD1 for D (5 bases). The specimen comprised CD4+ T cells from PBMCs cultured with HCoV-NL63 spike peptides, sampled before COVID-19 vaccination. The clonotype originates from a human donor who had a prior SARS-CoV-2 infection. CDR3 nucleotide sequence: TGTGCCAGCCGCAGGGACTCCTACGAGCAGTACTTC. Translated, it gives CASRRDSYEQYF.